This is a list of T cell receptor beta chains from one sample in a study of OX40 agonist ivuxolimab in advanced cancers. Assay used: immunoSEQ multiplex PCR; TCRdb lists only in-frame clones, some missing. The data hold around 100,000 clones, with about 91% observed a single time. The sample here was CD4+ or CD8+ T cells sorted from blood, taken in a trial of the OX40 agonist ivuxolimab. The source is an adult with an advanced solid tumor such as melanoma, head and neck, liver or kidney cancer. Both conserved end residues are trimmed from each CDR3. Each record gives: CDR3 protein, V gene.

CDR3aa: ASSASGANVLT
v_gene: TRBV6-4

CDR3aa: ASSPGNSVEQY
v_gene: TRBV5-1

CDR3aa: ASSLTSGPVGTQY
v_gene: TRBV7-2

CDR3aa: ASSQGRHTYEQY
v_gene: TRBV4-3

CDR3aa: ASSRDGASNEQF
v_gene: TRBV18

CDR3aa: ASSEFHLRNTGELF
v_gene: TRBV25-1

CDR3aa: ASSLAGRAGNTIY
v_gene: TRBV5-4

CDR3aa: ASSLIAGGAYEQY
v_gene: TRBV7-2

CDR3aa: ASSSVQTYEQY
v_gene: TRBV28

CDR3aa: ASSLGPGNGYT
v_gene: TRBV27

CDR3aa: ASSLNTGNTEAF
v_gene: TRBV5-1

CDR3aa: ASPCPGSLTYEQY
v_gene: TRBV23-1

CDR3aa: ASSSRSSGRVNEQF
v_gene: TRBV7-3

CDR3aa: ASSEALLRGVETQY
v_gene: TRBV6-1

CDR3aa: ASSLDRGEYTGELF
v_gene: TRBV7-2

CDR3aa: ASSLSGQAYSGNTIY
v_gene: TRBV11-2

CDR3aa: ASTAGLYNEQF
v_gene: TRBV10-2

CDR3aa: ASSPKTANTEAF
v_gene: TRBV5-4

CDR3aa: ASSSGGTGGNYGYT
v_gene: TRBV28

CDR3aa: ANSLLGTGITGELF
v_gene: TRBV28

CDR3aa: ASSENRYVEAGYT
v_gene: TRBV6-1

CDR3aa: SVRGQSLNTEAF
v_gene: TRBV29-1

CDR3aa: ASSLALGQGYGYT
v_gene: TRBV7-2

CDR3aa: ASSSVAGSFYEQY
v_gene: TRBV7-2

CDR3aa: SAGGTSGNEQY
v_gene: TRBV29-1

CDR3aa: ASSQGAGYEQY
v_gene: TRBV9

CDR3aa: ASSQDSVLAGNREQF
v_gene: TRBV4-3

CDR3aa: ASSRAPTGNNEQF
v_gene: TRBV5-4

CDR3aa: ASSVAPGQENTIY
v_gene: TRBV9

CDR3aa: ASSPPGQARNEQF
v_gene: TRBV18

CDR3aa: ASSQYQETQY
v_gene: TRBV18

CDR3aa: ASSLQPAGGADTQY
v_gene: TRBV7-6

CDR3aa: AWSVHGDYNEQF
v_gene: TRBV30

CDR3aa: ASSSQGTMSGANVLT
v_gene: TRBV27

CDR3aa: SVVRGTGVTEAF
v_gene: TRBV29-1

CDR3aa: ASRLEDLLTSGANVLT
v_gene: TRBV12-2

CDR3aa: ASSLVGAGANVLT
v_gene: TRBV7-2

CDR3aa: ASSQGGGKETQY
v_gene: TRBV4-2

CDR3aa: ASSLQGGAWANVLT
v_gene: TRBV5-1

CDR3aa: ASSPQTGRGNTIY
v_gene: TRBV18

CDR3aa: ASTGTNYGYT
v_gene: TRBV5-1

CDR3aa: ASRNSDIQY
v_gene: TRBV10-2

CDR3aa: ASSLAGVADTQY
v_gene: TRBV5-1

CDR3aa: AISDSPRSQPQH
v_gene: TRBV10-3

CDR3aa: ASSLWAALADTQY
v_gene: TRBV28

CDR3aa: ASSRGWGLTRNEQF
v_gene: TRBV11-2

CDR3aa: ARSRGRAEAF
v_gene: TRBV5-3

CDR3aa: ASSPLAGEANGYT
v_gene: TRBV18

CDR3aa: ASSPPNRGDNEQF
v_gene: TRBV18

CDR3aa: ASSLVQGAGETQY
v_gene: TRBV11-2

CDR3aa: ASSLGGTANQPQH
v_gene: TRBV28

CDR3aa: ASVPGLAGPDTQY
v_gene: TRBV10-2

CDR3aa: ASGFLDEQF
v_gene: TRBV28

CDR3aa: ASSPPGETQY
v_gene: TRBV18